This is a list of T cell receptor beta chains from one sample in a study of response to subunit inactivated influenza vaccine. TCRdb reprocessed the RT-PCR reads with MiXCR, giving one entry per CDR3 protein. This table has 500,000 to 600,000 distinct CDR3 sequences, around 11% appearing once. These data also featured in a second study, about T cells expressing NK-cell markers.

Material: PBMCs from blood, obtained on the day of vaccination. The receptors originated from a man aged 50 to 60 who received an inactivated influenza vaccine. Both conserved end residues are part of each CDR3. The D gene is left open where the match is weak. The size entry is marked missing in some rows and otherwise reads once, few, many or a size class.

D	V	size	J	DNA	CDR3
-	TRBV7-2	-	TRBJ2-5	TGTGCCAGCAACCTCGGCGGGGCTAAGACCCAGTACTTC	CASNLGGAKTQYF
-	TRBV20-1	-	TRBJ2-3	TGCAGTGCTAGAGGGGGCAGGGGTCGCACAGATACGCAGTATTTT	CSARGGRGRTDTQYF
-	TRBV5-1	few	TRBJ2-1	TGCGCCAGCAGCTTGGAACATCCAGGGATGAATGAGCAGTTCTTC	CASSLEHPGMNEQFF
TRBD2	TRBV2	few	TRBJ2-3	TGTGCCAGCAGTGACCCCTTGGGGCGGGGGACCCCGTTTACGCAGTATTTT	CASSDPLGRGTPFTQYF
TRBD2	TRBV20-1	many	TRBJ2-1	TGCAGTGCTCCCGGGACTAGCGGGGCATTCTACAATGAGCAGTTCTTC	CSAPGTSGAFYNEQFF
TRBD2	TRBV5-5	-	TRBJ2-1	TGTGCCAGCAGCCCAACGCCCGGGACTAGCGGATACAATGAGCAGTTCTTC	CASSPTPGTSGYNEQFF
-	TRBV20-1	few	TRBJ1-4	TGCAGTGTCAGAAGAAGGGCTGGGTCCGAAAAACTGTTTTTT	CSVRRRAGSEKLFF
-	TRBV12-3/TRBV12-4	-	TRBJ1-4	TGTGCCAGCAGTGAACAGGGAAAAGTGGGTGAAAAACTGTTTTTT	CASSEQGKVGEKLFF
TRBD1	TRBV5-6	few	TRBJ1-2	TGTGCCAGCAGCTTGGTCGGGACAGGGGTTGGGTTTGACTATGGCTACACCTTC	CASSLVGTGVGFDYGYTF
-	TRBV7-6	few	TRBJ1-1	TGTGCCAGCAGCTTAGAAGCGGGTTGGCACACTGAAGCTTTCTTT	CASSLEAGWHTEAFF
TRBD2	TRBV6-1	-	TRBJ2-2	TGTGCCAGCAGTCTATCTAGCGGTCCCGGGGAGCTGTTTTTT	CASSLSSGPGELFF
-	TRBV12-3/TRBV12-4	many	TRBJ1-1	TGTGCCAGCAGTCCTACCGTAGGGATGAACACTGAAGCTTTCTTT	CASSPTVGMNTEAFF
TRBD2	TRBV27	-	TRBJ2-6	TGTGCCAGCAGTTTATACCCCGGGGAGGGTATAGGCTGGGCCAACGTCCTGACTTTC	CASSLYPGEGIGWANVLTF
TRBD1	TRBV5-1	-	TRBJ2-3	TGCGCCAGCAGAGAAGGGGGCCCCCCCACAGATACGCAGTATTTT	CASREGGPPTDTQYF
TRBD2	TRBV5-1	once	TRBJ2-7	TGCGCCAGCAGCTTGGTGGCTAGCGGGAACTACGAGCAGTACTTC	CASSLVASGNYEQYF
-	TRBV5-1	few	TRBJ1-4	TGCGCCAGCAGCTTGGAAGGGATTAATGAAAAACTGTTTTTT	CASSLEGINEKLFF
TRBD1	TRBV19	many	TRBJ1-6	TGTGCCAGTAGTTGGGACAGGGGGAATAATTCACCCCTCCACTTT	CASSWDRGNNSPLHF
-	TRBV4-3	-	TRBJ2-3	TGCGCCAGCAGCCAGAAACGCCGGGATACGCAGTATTTT	CASSQKRRDTQYF
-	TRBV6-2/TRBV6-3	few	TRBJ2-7	TGTGCCAGCAACCGCCCAGGGGAGGACGAGCAGTACTTC	CASNRPGEDEQYF
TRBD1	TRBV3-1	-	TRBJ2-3	TGTGCCAGCAGCGCGGACAGGAAAGATACGCAGTATTTT	CASSADRKDTQYF
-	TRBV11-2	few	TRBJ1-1	TGTGCCAGCAGCTTAAATACGGGACCCCGACTCGGAGCTTTCTTT	CASSLNTGPRLGAFF
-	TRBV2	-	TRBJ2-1	TGTGCCAGCAGTATAGGACAAAGCTCCTACAATGAGCAGTTCTTC	CASSIGQSSYNEQFF
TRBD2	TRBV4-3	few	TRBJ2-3	TGCGCCAGCAGCCCCTCGGGACTAGCGGGGACCCCGGGGACGCAGTATTTT	CASSPSGLAGTPGTQYF
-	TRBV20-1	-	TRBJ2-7	TGCAGTGCTAGAGTGGTCGGGAACGAGCAGTACTTC	CSARVVGNEQYF
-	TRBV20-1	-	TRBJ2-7	TGCAGTGCTAGAGATCCTTCTAGCGCTTACTACGAGCAGTACTTC	CSARDPSSAYYEQYF
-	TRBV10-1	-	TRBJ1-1	TGCGCCAGCAGTGATAGATGGGGGTCTGAAGCTTTCTTT	CASSDRWGSEAFF
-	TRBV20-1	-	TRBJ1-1	TGCAGTGGTCGGAGCCGGACTGAAGCTTTCTTT	CSGRSRTEAFF
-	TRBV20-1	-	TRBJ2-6	TGCAGTGCTAGCCAGGGAGCGTCAAACGTCCTGACTTTC	CSASQGASNVLTF
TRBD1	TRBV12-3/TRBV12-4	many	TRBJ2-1	TGTGCCAGCAAACCCGGGACAGGGTATCATGAGCAGTTCTTC	CASKPGTGYHEQFF
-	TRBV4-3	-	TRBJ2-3	TGCGCCAGCAGCCAGGGAACGGGACGGCTCACAGATACGCAGTATTTT	CASSQGTGRLTDTQYF
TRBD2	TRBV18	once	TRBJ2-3	TGTGCCAGCTCACCACCTGCTAGCGGGGATACGCAGTATTTT	CASSPPASGDTQYF
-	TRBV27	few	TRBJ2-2	TGTGCCAGCACCTTCCTCGGGGGTGGCACCGGGGAGCTGTTTTTT	CASTFLGGGTGELFF
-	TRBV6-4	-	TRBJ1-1	TGTGCCAGCAGTCAGGGGTGGAACACTGAAGCTTTCTTT	CASSQGWNTEAFF
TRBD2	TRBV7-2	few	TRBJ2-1	TGTGCCAGCAGCTTACAGCTAGCGGGAGACAATGAGCAGTTCTTC	CASSLQLAGDNEQFF
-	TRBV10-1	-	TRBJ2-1	TGCGCCAGCAGTGACCCACGGCCGGGTCCCGGGAGCTATGAGCAGTTCTTC	CASSDPRPGPGSYEQFF
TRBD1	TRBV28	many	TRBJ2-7	TGTGCCAGCAGTTTTCTCCACAGGGGGCTAAACGAGCAGTACTTC	CASSFLHRGLNEQYF
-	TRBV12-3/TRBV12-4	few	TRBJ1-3	TGTGCCAGCGACAGTGGTGGGGGAAACACCATATATTTT	CASDSGGGNTIYF